One TCR beta chain is described in this entry. Followed longitudinally, the Seattle patients had been enrolled during active infection. The CDR3 has 16 residues. The V end lost 3 bases, the J end lost 7 bases, and 19 bases lay between the germline ends. Germline CDR1 is SGDLS and CDR2 is YYNGEE. Per the authors' pipeline: For nucleated cells, counts were estimated from reference gene primer amplification. The method was immunoSEQ multiplex PCR; TCRdb's version includes in-frame clones alone and lacks a portion of them. That table is the source of V, J and clone size, and D and trimming were worked out from the DNA. In the table there are 250,000 or so clones, 92% of which are singletons. This specimen comes from a study of blood T cell repertoires in COVID-19. Overall study: Sites in the United States, Italy and Spain provided acute and convalescent COVID-19 samples. Sample material is recorded as cDNA or gDNA derived from T cells, B-cell-depleted T cells, or PBMCs.

The V and J genes are TRBV9 and TRBJ2-2, with D possibly TRBD1 on 6 matching bases. Specimen: peripheral blood. This receptor was obtained from a man aged 25-40 years with COVID-19, enrolled during active disease. The CDR3 loop reads CASSEYRVLGGGELFF. As DNA, the CDR3 is TGTGCCAGCAGCGAATACAGGGTATTAGGAGGCGGGGAGCTGTTTTTT. Combining the CDR3 with reference TRBV9 and TRBJ2-2 gives the whole variable domain DSGVTQTPKHLITATGQRVTLRCSPRSGDLSVYWYQQSLDQGLQFLIQYYNGEERAKGNILERFSAQQFPDLHSELNLSSLELGDSALYFCASSEYRVLGGGELFFGEGSRLTVL.